The entry that follows covers one TCR beta chain sequence. The antigen remains undetermined. The data stem from a study of cytomegalovirus exposure and HLA in healthy donors. The PCR used 60 Vbeta and 13 Jbeta primers. Measured with immunoSEQ multiplex PCR; TCRdb has only the in-frame clones, and not every one. The profile shows 95,000 to 150,000 clones, roughly 80% of them singletons. V lost 2 bases, J lost 2 bases, and 12 bases lay in between. This CDR3 is 14 amino acids long. The germline V gene encodes CDR1 GTSNPN and CDR2 SVGIG (reference sequence). Overall study findings and caveats: It was 150 to 200 TCR beta chains that were listed as cytomegalovirus-associated.

The sequencing sample was made of PBMCs. The source is a man under 40 in good health and CMV-seronegative. This rearrangement joins TRBV30 to TRBJ1-2, with D possibly being TRBD1 (6 bases). CDR3 DNA: TGTGCCTGGAGTCCACAGGGATCCAACTATGGCTACACCTTC. Amino acids: CAWSPQGSNYGYTF.